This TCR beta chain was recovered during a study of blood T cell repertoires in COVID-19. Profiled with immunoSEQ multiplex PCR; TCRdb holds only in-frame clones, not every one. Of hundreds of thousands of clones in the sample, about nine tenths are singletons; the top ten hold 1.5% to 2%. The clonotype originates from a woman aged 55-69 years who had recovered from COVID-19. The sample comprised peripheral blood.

The CDR3 region is CASSFDLAGGRNEQFF. CDR3 bases: TGTGCCAGCAGCTTTGACCTAGCGGGGGGGCGCAATGAGCAGTTCTTC. The chain employs TRBV5-4 and TRBJ2-1, with 12 positions matching TRBD2. V shed 2 bases and J 6 bases; nucleotides not matched to a gene: 6. The CDR3 extends over 16 amino acids. Germline values: CDR1 SGHNT, CDR2 YYREEE (reference sequence).